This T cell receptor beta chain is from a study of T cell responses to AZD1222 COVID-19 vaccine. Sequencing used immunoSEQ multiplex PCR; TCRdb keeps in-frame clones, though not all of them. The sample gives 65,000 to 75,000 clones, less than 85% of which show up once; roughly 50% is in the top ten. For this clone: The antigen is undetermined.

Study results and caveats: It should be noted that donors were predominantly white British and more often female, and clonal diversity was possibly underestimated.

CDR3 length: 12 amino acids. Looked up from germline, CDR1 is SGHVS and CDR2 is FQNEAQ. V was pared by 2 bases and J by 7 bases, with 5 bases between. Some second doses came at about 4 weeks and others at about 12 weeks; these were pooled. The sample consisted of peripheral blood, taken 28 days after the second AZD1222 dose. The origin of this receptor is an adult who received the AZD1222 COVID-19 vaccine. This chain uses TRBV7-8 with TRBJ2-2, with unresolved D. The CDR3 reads CASSLQDGELFF. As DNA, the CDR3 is TGTGCCAGCAGCTTACAAGACGGGGAGCTGTTTTTT.